The 20 T cell receptor beta chains in this list originate from one sample, sequenced in a study of T cell clonotyping in hematopoietic cell transplantation. Sequencing was performed with immunoSEQ multiplex PCR; in TCRdb, only in-frame clones are kept and a portion is missing. The sample has 4,500 to 5,000 clones; about 90% are singletons. Source material: peripheral blood mononuclear cells. The receptors shown here come from a man between 35 and 55 years old in good health. Some clones in this sample may be carry-over from other donors' samples.

The chain combines TRBV19 with TRBJ1-3; tentatively, D is TRBD1 (6 bases). V was clipped by 1 base and J by 6 bases, with 10 bases between them. Per germline, CDR1 LNHDA and CDR2 SQIVND (reference sequence). There are 14 residues in the CDR3. As DNA, the CDR3 is TGTGCCAGTAGTATAGCGCAGGGGTTAAACACCATATATTTT. Its translation: CASSIAQGLNTIYF.

This clone was found once. The chain joins TRBV19 to TRBJ2-5, with 12 bases aligning to TRBD1. From germline, CDR1 is LNHDA and CDR2 SQIVND (reference sequence). The CDR3 runs to 16 residues. The trim removed 3 bases at V and 4 bases at J, leaving 6 bases unmatched. The DNA of the CDR3 is TGTGCCAGTAGTATTGGGACAGGGGGCCGTCGAGAGACCCAGTACTTC. Its protein product is CASSIGTGGRRETQYF.

The chain uses TRBV11-3 and TRBJ2-3; 7 bases fit TRBD1. This CDR3 has 15 residues. Germline V gene data show CDR1 as SGHNT and CDR2 as YENEEA. The ends lost 2 bases at V and 5 bases at J; junction bases unmatched: 7. CDR3 DNA sequence: TGTGCCAGCAGCTTACCAATAACAGGGGAAGATACGCAGTATTTT. Encoded protein: CASSLPITGEDTQYF. Based on the CDR3 plus reference TRBV11-3 and TRBJ2-3, the full variable domain is EAGVVQSPRYKIIEKKQPVAFWCNPISGHNTLYWYLQNLGQGPELLIRYENEEAVDDSQLPKDRFSAERLKGVDSTLKIQPAELGDSAVYLCASSLPITGEDTQYFGPGTRLTVL.

CDR3 loop: CASTVGSVTDTQYF. DNA for the CDR3: TGTGCCAGCACGGTTGGGAGTGTAACAGATACGCAGTATTTT. The chain has TRBV6-1 and TRBJ2-3, with D possibly matching TRBD2 (5 bases). Trimming removed 7 bases at V and 3 bases at J, with 14 bases between. Germline loops: CDR1 MNHNS, CDR2 SASEGT. The CDR3 totals 14 residues.

This rearrangement joins TRBV27 to TRBJ2-1; the match to TRBD2 covers 9 bases. V gave up 1 base and J gave up 6 bases; unmatched junction bases: 1. Germline loops: CDR1 MNHEY, CDR2 SMNVEV (reference sequence). The CDR3 runs 14 residues. CDR3 region: CASSLLTSGNEQFF. CDR3 DNA sequence: TGTGCCAGCAGTTTATTGACTAGCGGCAATGAGCAGTTCTTC.

The chain links TRBV27 to TRBJ2-7, with D maybe TRBD1 (6 bases). The CDR3 is made up of 15 amino acids. Germline V lookup: CDR1 MNHEY, CDR2 SMNVEV (reference sequence). With 5 bases removed from V and 0 bases from J, the gap between germline ends came to 14 bases. CDR3 DNA: TGTGCCAGCAGTCCCCGGACAGCCCTCTCCTACGAGCAGTACTTC. It encodes CASSPRTALSYEQYF.

This clone has more than one count but fewer than ten. This rearrangement joins TRBV7-2 to TRBJ1-2, with D unresolved. The V gene lost 5 bases and the J gene lost 1 base, with 8 bases spanning the gap. Germline V gene data show CDR1 as SGHTA and CDR2 as FQGNSA. The CDR3 spans 13 residues. CDR3 protein: CASSHRYNYGYTF. CDR3 DNA: TGTGCCAGCAGCCATCGATATAACTATGGCTACACCTTC.

The chain couples TRBV7-9 to TRBJ2-7, with 7 nucleotides matching TRBD1. From germline, CDR1 is SEHNR and CDR2 FQNEAQ (reference sequence). Losses at the gene ends were 2 bases for V and 5 bases for J; bases not matched to a gene: 6. The CDR3 totals 14 residues. CDR3 sequence: CASSLNRGRDEQYF. The CDR3 coding sequence is TGTGCCAGCAGCTTAAACAGGGGACGTGACGAGCAGTACTTC. The entire variable domain, with the rest obtained from reference TRBV7-9 and TRBJ2-7, is as follows: DTGVSQNPRHKITKRGQNVTFRCDPISEHNRLYWYRQTLGQGPEFLTYFQNEAQLEKSRLLSDRFSAERPKGSFSTLEIQRTEQGDSAMYLCASSLNRGRDEQYFGPGTRLTVT.

The chain links TRBV12-5 to TRBJ2-2; no firm D call. The CDR3 has 12 amino acids. Trimming cost V 6 bases and J 4 bases, with 6 bases left between them. Looked up from germline, CDR1 is LGHNT and CDR2 is FRNRAP. The CDR3 protein is CASGRFTGELFF. The CDR3 DNA is TGTGCTAGTGGCCGCTTCACCGGGGAGCTGTTTTTT. The full variable domain, its missing parts supplied by reference TRBV12-5 and TRBJ2-2, is DARVTQTPRHKVTEMGQEVTMRCQPILGHNTVFWYRQTMMQGLELLAYFRNRAPLDDSGMPKDRFSAEMPDATLATLKIQPSEPRDSAVYFCASGRFTGELFFGEGSRLTVL.

This clone showed up just once. The gene calls are TRBV5-4 and TRBJ2-5; TRBD2 agrees at 14 bases. V shed 0 bases, J shed 2 bases, and the junction held 3 bases outside the gene matches. This CDR3 contains 17 residues. Germline loops: CDR1 SGHNT, CDR2 YYREEE (reference sequence). This CDR3 is CASSLGGLAGAQETQYF. The CDR3 nucleotides read TGTGCCAGCAGCTTGGGGGGACTAGCGGGAGCTCAAGAGACCCAGTACTTC.

The chain recombines TRBV2 with TRBJ1-2; perhaps TRBD1 as D (6 bases). Trimming cost V 5 bases and J 7 bases, with 17 bases left between them. Germline V gives CDR1 SNHLY, CDR2 FYNNEI. The CDR3 consists of 14 residues. In nucleotides, the CDR3 is TGTGCCAGCAGTTCATCGGGGGCCCTTGGTGGCTACACCTTC. It specifies CASSSSGALGGYTF.

The rearrangement links TRBV10-3 to TRBJ2-1; D unclear. Germline CDR1 and CDR2: ENHRY and SYGVKD. This CDR3 region has 17 residues. Trimming removed 0 bases at V and 2 bases at J, with 14 bases between. This CDR3 is CAISESNVGGAYNEQFF. The DNA for the CDR3 is TGTGCCATCAGTGAGTCGAATGTTGGCGGAGCCTACAATGAGCAGTTCTTC.

The chain combines TRBV7-3 with TRBJ2-1, with 12 positions matching TRBD2. The CDR3 runs to 15 residues. V was pared by 4 bases and J by 4 bases, with 2 bases of the junction left unmatched. In germline, CDR1 is SGHTA, CDR2 FQGTGA. DNA for the CDR3: TGTGCCAGCAGCTGGGGACTAGCGGGTTACAATGAGCAGTTCTTC. Encoded protein: CASSWGLAGYNEQFF.

The genes are TRBV7-9 and TRBJ2-1; D gene unclear. Trimming removed 0 bases from V and 8 bases from J, with 14 bases in between. Germline CDR1 is SEHNR and CDR2 is FQNEAQ (reference sequence). The CDR3 has 15 residues. The CDR3: CASSLAGPRSYEQFF. CDR3 DNA: TGTGCCAGCAGCTTAGCGGGCCCCCGAAGCTATGAGCAGTTCTTC.

This clone has just one count. The rearrangement joins TRBV28 to TRBJ1-1, with a possible D match to TRBD1 (6 bases). The germline V and J ends were trimmed by 3 bases and 1 base, with 9 bases remaining between them. The CDR3 extends over 14 amino acids. CDR1 and CDR2 (germline): MDHEN, SYDVKM. CDR3 sequence (DNA): TGTGCCAGCAGTTTCTCGGACAGGAACACTGAAGCTTTCTTT. This translates into CASSFSDRNTEAFF. Full variable domain (outside the CDR3, taken from reference TRBV28 and TRBJ1-1): DVKVTQSSRYLVKRTGEKVFLECVQDMDHENMFWYRQDPGLGLRLIYFSYDVKMKEKGDIPEGYSVSREKKERFSLILESASTNQTSMYLCASSFSDRNTEAFFGQGTRLTVV.

J is TRBJ1-5 and V is TRBV5-8; D not certain. The CDR3 contains 16 residues. Germline V gene sequence: CDR1 SGHTS, CDR2 YDEGEE. The germline V and J ends were trimmed by 1 base and 2 bases, with 13 bases remaining between them. The CDR3 DNA reads TGTGCCAGCAGCTTGTATGGGATGACGGGCAATCAGCCCCAGCATTTT. The encoded protein is CASSLYGMTGNQPQHF.

The chain uses TRBV5-1 and TRBJ2-2; 7 bases are a match to TRBD1. From germline, CDR1 is SGHRS and CDR2 YFSETQ. V shed 2 bases, J shed 0 bases, and the junction held 10 bases outside the gene matches. The CDR3 is made up of 18 amino acids. The CDR3 nucleotides read TGCGCCAGCAGCTTCCTCCAGGGGGTGGTCACGAACACCGGGGAGCTGTTTTTT. Translated, it gives CASSFLQGVVTNTGELFF.

The V and J genes are TRBV11-1 and TRBJ2-3; perhaps D is TRBD1 or TRBD2 (5 bases each). V lost 6 bases and J lost 5, with 24 bases in between. CDR3 length: 17 residues. Germline-derived CDR1 and CDR2 are SGHAT and FQDESV (reference sequence). In nucleotides, the CDR3 is TGTGCCAGCAGACACATCCCCGGGACCAAGGCAGGAGATACGCAGTATTTT. This gives the protein CASRHIPGTKAGDTQYF.

The chain combines TRBV14 with TRBJ1-1, with no clear D. Germline V gives CDR1 SGHDN, CDR2 FVKESK. The V and J ends lost 3 bases and 3 bases respectively, with 8 bases between them. CDR3 length: 13 residues. CDR3 nucleotide sequence: TGTGCCAGCAGCCAGGGCTTCCACACTGAAGCTTTCTTT. This gives the protein CASSQGFHTEAFF. Full variable domain (remainder filled in from reference TRBV14 and TRBJ1-1): EAGVTQFPSHSVIEKGQTVTLRCDPISGHDNLYWYRRVMGKEIKFLLHFVKESKQDESGMPNNRFLAERTGGTYSTLKVQPAELEDSGVYFCASSQGFHTEAFFGQGTRLTVV.

The chain carries TRBV27 and TRBJ1-2, with D hard to call. The germline V and J ends were trimmed by 5 bases and 1 base, with 11 bases remaining between them. The CDR3 extends over 14 amino acids. Germline V gene lookup returns CDR1 MNHEY and CDR2 SMNVEV (reference sequence). The CDR3 sequence is CASSPRANNYGYTF. CDR3 nucleotide sequence: TGTGCCAGCAGTCCTAGGGCCAATAACTATGGCTACACCTTC.